This is a list of T cell receptor beta chains from one sample in a study of cytomegalovirus exposure and HLA in healthy donors. Generated by immunoSEQ multiplex PCR, the TCRdb table keeps only in-frame clones and is missing some. Among approximately 100,000 clones listed, more than 65% were seen once. The sample taken for sequencing was PBMCs. These receptor sequences come from a man aged 40-50 years in good health and CMV-seropositive. The CDR3 runs from the conserved cysteine through the conserved F or W. The order of the fields is clone size, J gene, V gene, CDR3 length, CDR3 protein. Size is omitted from some rows. Given values are once, few, many or a class for expanded clones.

>.|TRBJ2-7|TRBV5-4|16
CASSPRGTKNSYEQYF
>.|TRBJ1-2|TRBV29-1|14
CSVEDPDRAYGYTF
>.|TRBJ2-1|TRBV9|15
CASSGTSGGVLEQFF
>.|TRBJ1-3|TRBV7-3|16
CASSTGQVSSGNTIYF
>.|TRBJ1-5|TRBV18|17
CASSPQARIFSNQPQHF
>.|TRBJ2-7|TRBV2|11
CASSVSYEQYF
>.|TRBJ2-3|TRBV19|14
CASRTSGASDTQYF
>.|TRBJ2-3|TRBV7-2|14
CASSSFPGVDTQYF
>.|TRBJ1-5|TRBV28|12
CASSSGNQPQHF
>.|TRBJ1-1|TRBV19|13
CASSLTLDTEAFF
>.|.|TRBV6-5|13
CASGAGGSYEQYF
>.|TRBJ1-1|TRBV11-2|14
CASSLGPGSTEAFF
>.|TRBJ2-1|TRBV4-3|15
CASSQLPAVVHEQFF
>.|TRBJ1-2|TRBV4-1|15
CASSQDSGENYGYTF
>.|TRBJ2-5|TRBV27|16
CASSLSRQGAGETQYF
>few|TRBJ2-2|TRBV18|15
CASRGQGASTGELFF
>.|TRBJ1-1|TRBV7-9|13
CASSQQLSTEAFF
>few|TRBJ1-6|TRBV15|14
CATSREGPLSPLHF
>once|TRBJ2-3|TRBV9|15
CASSVAGDEADTQYF
>.|TRBJ2-5|TRBV29-1|12
CSGRRQGETQYF
>.|TRBJ2-1|TRBV4-1|15
CASSRGGSSYNEQFF